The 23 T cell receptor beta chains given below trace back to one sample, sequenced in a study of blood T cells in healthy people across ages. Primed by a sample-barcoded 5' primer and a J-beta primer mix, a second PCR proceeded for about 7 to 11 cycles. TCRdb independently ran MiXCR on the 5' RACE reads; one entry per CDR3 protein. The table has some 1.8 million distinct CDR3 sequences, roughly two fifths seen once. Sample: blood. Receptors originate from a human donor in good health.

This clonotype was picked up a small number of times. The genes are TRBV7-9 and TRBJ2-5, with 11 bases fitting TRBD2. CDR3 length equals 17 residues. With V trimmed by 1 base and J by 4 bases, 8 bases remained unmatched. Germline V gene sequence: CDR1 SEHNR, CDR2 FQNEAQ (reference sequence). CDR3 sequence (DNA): TGTGCCAGCAGCTTAGTGAGACTAGCGGGACCGGCAGAGACCCAGTACTTC. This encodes CASSLVRLAGPAETQYF.

The CDR3 coding sequence is TGTGCCAGCAGCCCATGGACGGTCTCTTACACCTTC. It is translated as CASSPWTVSYTF. V is TRBV7-2 and J is TRBJ1-2, with D hard to call. The V end lost 5 bases, the J end lost 11 bases, and 15 bases lay between the germline ends. Germline CDR1 and CDR2: SGHTA and FQGNSA. The CDR3 consists of 12 residues.

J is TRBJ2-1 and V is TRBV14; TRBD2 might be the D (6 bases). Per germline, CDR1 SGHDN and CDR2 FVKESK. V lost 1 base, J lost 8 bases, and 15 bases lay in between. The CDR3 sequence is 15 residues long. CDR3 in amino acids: CASSQGPLATHEQFF. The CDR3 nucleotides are TGTGCCAGCAGCCAAGGGCCACTAGCTACTCATGAGCAGTTCTTC.

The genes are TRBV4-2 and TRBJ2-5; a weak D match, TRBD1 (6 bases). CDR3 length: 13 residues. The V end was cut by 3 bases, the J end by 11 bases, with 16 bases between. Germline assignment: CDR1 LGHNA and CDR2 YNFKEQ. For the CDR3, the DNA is TGTGCCAGCAGCCAGGACGCCAACAGGGAGCAGTACTTC. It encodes CASSQDANREQYF.

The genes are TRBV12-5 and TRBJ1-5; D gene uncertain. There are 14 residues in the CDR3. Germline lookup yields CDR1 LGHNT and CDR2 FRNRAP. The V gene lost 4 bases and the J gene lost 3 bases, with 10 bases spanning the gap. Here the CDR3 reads CASGWADSNQPQHF. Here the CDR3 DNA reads TGTGCTAGTGGTTGGGCAGACTCCAATCAGCCCCAGCATTTT.

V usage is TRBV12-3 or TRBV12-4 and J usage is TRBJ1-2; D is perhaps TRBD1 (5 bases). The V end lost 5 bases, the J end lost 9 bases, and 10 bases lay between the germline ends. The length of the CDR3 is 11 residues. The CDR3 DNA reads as TGTGCCAGCAGTCAGGGAGGTAGCTACACCTTC. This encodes CASSQGGSYTF.

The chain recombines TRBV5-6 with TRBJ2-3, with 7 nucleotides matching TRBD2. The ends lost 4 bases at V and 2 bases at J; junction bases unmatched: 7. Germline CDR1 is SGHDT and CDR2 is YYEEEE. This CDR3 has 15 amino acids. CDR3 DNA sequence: TGTGCCAGCAGCCCACTAGCGCCGACCACAGATACGCAGTATTTT. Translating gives CASSPLAPTTDTQYF.

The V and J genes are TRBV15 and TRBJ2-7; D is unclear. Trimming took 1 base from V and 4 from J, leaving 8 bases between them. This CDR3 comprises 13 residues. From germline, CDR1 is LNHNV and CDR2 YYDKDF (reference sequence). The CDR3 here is CATSRGAWYEQYF. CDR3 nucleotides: TGTGCCACCAGCAGAGGCGCCTGGTACGAGCAGTACTTC.

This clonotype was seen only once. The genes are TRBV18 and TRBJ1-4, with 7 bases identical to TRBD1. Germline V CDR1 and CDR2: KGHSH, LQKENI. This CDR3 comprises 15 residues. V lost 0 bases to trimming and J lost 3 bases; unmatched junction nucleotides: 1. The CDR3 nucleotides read TGTGCCAGCTCACCACCCGGGACAGCTAATGAAAAACTGTTTTTT. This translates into CASSPPGTANEKLFF. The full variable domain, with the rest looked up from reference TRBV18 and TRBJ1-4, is NAGVMQNPRHLVRRRGQEARLRCSPMKGHSHVYWYRQLPEEGLKFMVYLQKENIIDESGMPKERFSAEFPKEGPSILRIQQVVRGDSAAYFCASSPPGTANEKLFFGSGTQLSVL.

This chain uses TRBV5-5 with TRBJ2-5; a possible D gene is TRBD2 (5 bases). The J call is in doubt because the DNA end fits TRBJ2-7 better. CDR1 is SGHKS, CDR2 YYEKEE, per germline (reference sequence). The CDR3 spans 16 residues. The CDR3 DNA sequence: TGTGCCAGCAGCTTGCGGGGTGGAGAAGGAGCCTACGAGCAGTACTTC. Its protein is CASSLRGGEGAYEQYF.

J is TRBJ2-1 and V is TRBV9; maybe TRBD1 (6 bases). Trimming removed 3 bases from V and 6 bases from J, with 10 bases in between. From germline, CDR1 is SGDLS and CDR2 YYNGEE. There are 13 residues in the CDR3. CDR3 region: CASSGTVSNEQFF. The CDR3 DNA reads TGTGCCAGCAGCGGGACAGTTTCCAATGAGCAGTTCTTC.

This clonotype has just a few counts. This CDR3 reads CASSQAGGPSEQFF. The DNA of the CDR3 is TGCGCCAGCAGCCAAGCGGGGGGGCCCAGTGAGCAGTTCTTC. V and J are TRBV4-3 and TRBJ2-1; 8 bases align to TRBD2. The CDR3 length is 14 residues. V shed 1 base and J 9 bases; nucleotides not matched to a gene: 5. CDR1 and CDR2 from the germline V gene are LGHNA and YSLEER.

The CDR3 reads CASGILAGALQETQYF. The CDR3 nucleotides are TGTGCCAGCGGGATACTAGCGGGGGCCCTCCAAGAGACCCAGTACTTC. The chain recombines TRBV7-9 with TRBJ2-5; 11 bases line up with TRBD2. CDR3 size: 16 residues. CDR1 is SEHNR and CDR2 is FQNEAQ in the germline V gene (reference sequence). Trimming cost V 8 bases and J 1 base; bases outside gene matches: 9.

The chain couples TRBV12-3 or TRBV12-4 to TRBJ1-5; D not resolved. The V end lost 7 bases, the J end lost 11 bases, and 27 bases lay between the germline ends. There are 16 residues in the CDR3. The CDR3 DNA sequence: TGTGCCAGCACCTCCGGACCAGCTTCCCCCGCGGAAACCCAGCATTTT. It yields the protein CASTSGPASPAETQHF.

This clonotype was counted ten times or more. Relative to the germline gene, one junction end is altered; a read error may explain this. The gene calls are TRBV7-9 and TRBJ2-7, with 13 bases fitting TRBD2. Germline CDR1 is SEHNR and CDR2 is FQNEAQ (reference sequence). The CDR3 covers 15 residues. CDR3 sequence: CASSQGLAGPYEQYF. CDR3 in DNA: TGCGCCAGCAGCCAGGGACTAGCGGGGCCTTACGAGCAGTACTTC.

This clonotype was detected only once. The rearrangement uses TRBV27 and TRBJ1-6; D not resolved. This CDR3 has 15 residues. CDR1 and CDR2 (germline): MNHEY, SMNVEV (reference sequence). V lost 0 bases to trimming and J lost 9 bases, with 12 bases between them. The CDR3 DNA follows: TGTGCCAGCAGTTTATCGACCCAAATAGGTTCACCCCTCCACTTT. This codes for CASSLSTQIGSPLHF.

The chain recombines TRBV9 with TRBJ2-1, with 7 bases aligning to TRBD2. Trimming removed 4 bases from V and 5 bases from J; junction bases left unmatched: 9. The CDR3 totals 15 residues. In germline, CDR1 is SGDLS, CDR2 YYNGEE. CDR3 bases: TGTGCCAGCAGCCCTCTGGGAGGGGCGCACAATGAGCAGTTCTTC. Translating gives CASSPLGGAHNEQFF.

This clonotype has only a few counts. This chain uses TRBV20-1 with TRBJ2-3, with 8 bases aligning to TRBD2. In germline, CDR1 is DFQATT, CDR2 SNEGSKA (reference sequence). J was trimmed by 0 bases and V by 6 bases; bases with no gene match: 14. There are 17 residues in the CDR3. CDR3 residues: CSAASGGGPVSTDTQYF. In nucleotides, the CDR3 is TGCAGTGCAGCAAGCGGGGGAGGCCCTGTTAGCACAGATACGCAGTATTTT.

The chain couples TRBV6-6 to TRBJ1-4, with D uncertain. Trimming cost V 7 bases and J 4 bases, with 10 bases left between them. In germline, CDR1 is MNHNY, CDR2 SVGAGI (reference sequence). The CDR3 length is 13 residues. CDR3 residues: CASTGLFNEKLFF. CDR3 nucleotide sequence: TGTGCCAGCACAGGACTGTTTAATGAAAAACTGTTTTTT.

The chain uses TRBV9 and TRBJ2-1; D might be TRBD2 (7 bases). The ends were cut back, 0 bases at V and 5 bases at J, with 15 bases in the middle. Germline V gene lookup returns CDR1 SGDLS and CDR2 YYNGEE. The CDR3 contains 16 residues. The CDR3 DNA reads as TGTGCCAGCAGCGTAGAGGGGGGGAGGAAGGACAATGAGCAGTTCTTC. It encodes CASSVEGGRKDNEQFF.

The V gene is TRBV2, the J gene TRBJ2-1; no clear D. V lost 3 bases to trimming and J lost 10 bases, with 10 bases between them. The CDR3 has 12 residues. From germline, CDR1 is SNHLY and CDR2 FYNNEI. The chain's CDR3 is CASSDSSYEQFF. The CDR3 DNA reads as TGTGCCAGCAGTGACAGCTCCTACGAGCAGTTCTTC.

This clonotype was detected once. CDR3 loop: CASSSGTGRSGSGANVLTF. The CDR3, as DNA: TGTGCCAGCAGCTCCGGGACGGGCAGAAGCGGCTCTGGGGCCAACGTCCTGACTTTC. The genes are TRBV9 and TRBJ2-6; the D call may be TRBD1 or TRBD2 (5 bases each). The V gene's germline CDR1 is SGDLS and CDR2 YYNGEE. V dropped 4 bases and J dropped 0 bases, with 20 bases sitting between them. The CDR3 length is 19 residues. The whole variable domain, filled in from reference TRBV9 and TRBJ2-6, reads DSGVTQTPKHLITATGQRVTLRCSPRSGDLSVYWYQQSLDQGLQFLIQYYNGEERAKGNILERFSAQQFPDLHSELNLSSLELGDSALYFCASSSGTGRSGSGANVLTFGAGSRLTVL.

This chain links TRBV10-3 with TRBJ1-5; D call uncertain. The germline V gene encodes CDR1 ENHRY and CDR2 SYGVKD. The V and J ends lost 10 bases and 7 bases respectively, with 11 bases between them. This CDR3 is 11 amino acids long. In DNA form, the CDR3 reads TGTGCCACCGGGCATGGGCAGCCCCAGCATTTT. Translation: CATGHGQPQHF.